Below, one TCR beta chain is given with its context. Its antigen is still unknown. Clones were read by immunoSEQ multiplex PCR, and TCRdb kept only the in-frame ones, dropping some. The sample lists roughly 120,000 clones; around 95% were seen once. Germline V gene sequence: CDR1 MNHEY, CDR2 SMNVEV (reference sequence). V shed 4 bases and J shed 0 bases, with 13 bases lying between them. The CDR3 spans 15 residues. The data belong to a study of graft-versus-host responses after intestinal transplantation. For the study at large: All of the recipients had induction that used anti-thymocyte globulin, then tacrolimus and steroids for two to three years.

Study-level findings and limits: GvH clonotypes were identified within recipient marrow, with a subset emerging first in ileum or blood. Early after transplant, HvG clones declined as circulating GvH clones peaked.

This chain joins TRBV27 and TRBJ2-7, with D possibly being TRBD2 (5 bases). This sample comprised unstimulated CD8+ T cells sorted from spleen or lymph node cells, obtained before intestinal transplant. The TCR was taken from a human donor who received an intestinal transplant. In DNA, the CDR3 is TGTGCCAGCAGTTACAGCGGACCCGTCTCCTACGAGCAGTACTTC. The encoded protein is CASSYSGPVSYEQYF.